The clone carrying this TCR beta chain was counted once. The data were obtained in a study of T cells in Graves' hyperthyroidism and ophthalmopathy. The germline CDR1 and CDR2 sequences are LGHNA and YSLEER. CDR3 length equals 15 residues. The V end lost 0 bases, the J end lost 2 bases, and 9 bases lay between the germline ends. TCR beta CDR3 region amplification was performed from RNA transcripts. First-round RT-PCR targeting the TCR CDR3 was performed with the HTBI primer set. TCRdb reprocessed the multiplex PCR reads with MiXCR, giving one entry per CDR3 protein. The sample contains more than 500,000 distinct CDR3 sequences, about 16% of which appear only once.

The clonotype originates from a woman in her thirties with Graves' hyperthyroidism. The chain joins TRBV4-3 to TRBJ2-3; D gene unclear. Sequencing input: blood. As DNA, the CDR3 is TGCGCCAGCAGCCAAGAGTATCGTTCCACAGATACGCAGTATTTT. It yields the protein CASSQEYRSTDTQYF.